This T cell receptor (beta chain) came from a study of radiotherapy plus CTLA-4 blockade in lung cancer. J gave up 5 bases and V 0 bases, and 15 bases lay outside the gene matches. The germline V gene has CDR1 SGHRS and CDR2 YFSETQ. The CDR3 has 18 amino acids. This clone was observed a single time. Libraries were prepared by immunoSEQ multiplex PCR; TCRdb keeps only in-frame clonotypes and omits some of them. The sample has some 73,000 clones; 70% to 85% are singletons. This chain joins TRBV5-1 and TRBJ2-5; 8 bases line up with TRBD1. This TCR was recovered from a human donor with non-small cell lung cancer who had stable disease on radiotherapy plus ipilimumab. Sample: peripheral blood, taken from a patient treated with radiotherapy plus ipilimumab. The CDR3 spells CASSLGEFGQGYRETQYF. The CDR3 bases are TGCGCCAGCAGCTTGGGGGAATTCGGACAGGGCTATCGGGAGACCCAGTACTTC. The complete variable domain, with remaining parts taken from reference TRBV5-1 and TRBJ2-5, reads KAGVTQTPRYLIKTRGQQVTLSCSPISGHRSVSWYQQTPGQGLQFLFEYFSETQRNKGNFPGRFSGRQFSNSRSEMNVSTLELGDSALYLCASSLGEFGQGYRETQYFGPGTRLLVL.